Described below is a single T cell receptor (beta chain) sequence and its context. This clone was counted between two and nine times. Its specific antigen is unknown. No clone much larger than this one lies a single base away; base qualities are absent. This entry comes from a study of beta chain features in type 1 diabetes (dated by TCRdb to 2017 to 2018). Describing the broader study: Mean age, gender distribution, total cell number and subset yield did not differ between patients and healthy donors. A total of about 99,000,000 sorted cells were examined across all samples, and RNA yield correlated strongly with the number of cells per subset. The study compared the TCRB repertoires of sorted circulating CD4+ T cell subsets in recently diagnosed type 1 diabetes patients with those in matched healthy donors. Naive and central memory subsets were obtained from all 30 or so donors, but regulatory and stem cell-like memory subsets were isolated from only 8 patients and roughly 8 healthy donors.

From each donor, a single peripheral blood sample of approximately 120 mL on average was drawn into heparinised tubes. Naive, central memory, regulatory and stem cell-like memory CD4+ T cells were sorted on a BD FACSAria II using a panel including CD45RO, CCR7, CD25, CD127, CD95 and CD27. Purity was above 95% for every sorted population. PBMCs were separated immediately by Lymphoprep density gradient centrifugation and were stained directly, without being cultured. Samples were stained and sorted in pairs, with one healthy donor and one patient per experiment, so that batch effects were minimized. Points the paper makes about the study in general: Sequencing cDNA rather than genomic DNA could over-represent highly expressing activated cells, although activation and CD3 levels did not differ between groups. The naive, central memory and regulatory TCRB repertoires appeared to resemble one another more closely among patients than among healthy donors. Fewer insertions and more nucleotide deletions at VDJ recombination sites were observed in patients with type 1 diabetes, implying thymic rearrangement abnormalities. In all four CD4+ subsets, TCRB CDR3 length was moderately but significantly shorter in type 1 diabetes patients. Because small numbers of individuals were included in the HLA sub-analyses, any influence of HLA type on TCRB rearrangement was left unresolved. Shorter templates might be favored by PCR, yet because patient and control samples were amplified and corrected together, any such skew would affect both groups equally.

All of the isolated RNA was reverse transcribed with the High Capacity cDNA Reverse Transcription Kit, so expressed TCRB transcripts were sequenced. Deep immunoSEQ sequencing was applied to naive, central memory and regulatory T cell samples, giving an average of roughly 3.5 million total reads per sample. Sorted cells were lysed in RLT buffer, and RNA was extracted using DNase-treated RNeasy Micro or Mini kits according to cell number. Each cell subset was processed on its own to prevent cross-contamination, while patient and healthy donor samples were processed together. TCRB sequences were amplified from cDNA with the immunoSEQ multiplex PCR, producing 87-bp fragments spanning the CDR3 region. Sequencing of the amplicons was done on the Illumina HiSeq platform. Per the original workflow: PCR bias was corrected computationally using synthetic template baselines, and reads within Hamming distance 2 were collapsed, with unmergeable singletons discarded. Reads were aligned against IMGT so that V, D and J genes, CDR3 length and insertions or deletions at six rearrangement sites could be assigned. Clonotype counts were normalized to sorted cell number within each subset before computing true diversity and Gini coefficients with the tcR R package. The overlap coefficient, calculated on TCRB nucleotide sequences, was used to measure repertoire sharing. Held by TCRdb, this immuneACCESS table contains in-frame sequences only and omits some clones. Under half of the omission traces to an unresolved V gene where checked; the cause of the rest is unknown. The V and J calls and clone size were taken over from that table, and D and trimming were inferred from the DNA. This sample gives over 25,000 clones in total; approximately 51% of them show up just once. Jointly, the top ten make up around 1.6% of the sample.

The source material was Tregs from blood. The sample's cell subset or site label, decoded: regulatory CD4+ T cells. The TCR comes from a woman aged 18-35 years with type 1 diabetes.

The CDR3 in this case is CASSVAQAGGFNEQFF. The DNA sequence reads TGTGCCAGCAGCGTAGCTCAGGCGGGAGGGTTCAATGAGCAGTTCTTC. Rearrangement joined TRBV9 to TRBJ2-1; 9 bases in between match TRBD2. The CDR3 spans 16 residues, from the cysteine through the phenylalanine. Just CDR3 DNA is preserved here, 48 bases in frame from base 1. V loses 0 bases at its end and J loses 6 bases; junction bases beyond the gene matches: 7. The germline V gene gives CDR1 as SGDLS and CDR2 as YYNGEE. Beyond the CDR3, the reference TRBV9 and TRBJ2-1 genes provide the residues; the full variable domain reads: DSGVTQTPKHLITATGQRVTLRCSPRSGDLSVYWYQQSLDQGLQFLIQYYNGEERAKGNILERFSAQQFPDLHSELNLSSLELGDSALYFCASSVAQAGGFNEQFFGPGTRLTVL.